What follows are 29 T cell receptor beta chains derived from one specimen sequenced in a study of CD8+ T cells in alopecia areata. Noted treatment: oral pan-JAK inhibitor, 5-10 mg twice daily. RNA, once extracted, was reverse transcribed into cDNA for use as the sequencing template. The method was immunoSEQ multiplex PCR; TCRdb's version includes in-frame clones alone and lacks a portion of them. The sample has about 190,000 clones; 45% to 65% are singletons. This material consisted of CD4+ T cells sorted from blood, taken at week 4, from a patient treated with tofacitinib. The receptors were gathered from a human donor with alopecia areata.

This clone was counted a single time. The V gene is TRBV29-1, the J gene TRBJ2-5; D remains unclear. This CDR3 comprises 13 residues. Germline V gene data show CDR1 as SQVTM and CDR2 as ANQGSEA. Trimming removed 1 base at V and 3 bases at J, with 9 bases between. The DNA for the CDR3 is TGCAGCGTTGAAGCGGAACAGAAAGAGACCCAGTACTTC. Amino acids: CSVEAEQKETQYF.

This chain joins TRBV5-4 and TRBJ2-7; 12 bases match TRBD2. With V trimmed by 3 bases and J by 0 bases, 10 bases remained unmatched. The CDR3 is 18 amino acids. The germline V gene has CDR1 SGHNT and CDR2 YYREEE (reference sequence). The CDR3 DNA reads as TGTGCCAGCAGCTCCGGACTAGCGGGATATCACAGCTCCTACGAGCAGTACTTC. Protein: CASSSGLAGYHSSYEQYF.

This chain joins TRBV29-1 and TRBJ2-2; 7 bases line up with TRBD2. The CDR3 is 13 amino acids. With V trimmed by 4 bases and J by 7 bases, 6 bases remained unmatched. Germline V lookup: CDR1 SQVTM, CDR2 ANQGSEA. CDR3 sequence (DNA): TGCAGCGTTGTCAGGACTAGTTACGGGGAGCTGTTTTTT. Its translation: CSVVRTSYGELFF.

The CDR3 region is CASSLDGGGARGEQFF. DNA for the CDR3: TGTGCCAGCTCACTGGACGGTGGCGGGGCAAGGGGTGAGCAGTTCTTC. The chain employs TRBV18 and TRBJ2-1; D perhaps matches TRBD2 (6 bases). Per the germline V gene, CDR1 is KGHSH and CDR2 is LQKENI. CDR3 length equals 16 residues. V lost 4 bases and J lost 9, with 22 bases in between.

CDR3 loop: CAWSVLMTGQYF. The CDR3 nucleotides read TGTGCCTGGAGTGTACTTATGACCGGGCAGTACTTC. This rearrangement joins TRBV30 to TRBJ2-7, with D hard to call. The CDR3 has 12 residues. V was pared by 0 bases and J by 9 bases, with 12 bases between. The germline CDR1 and CDR2 sequences are GTSNPN and SVGIG (reference sequence).

The rearrangement uses TRBV4-3 and TRBJ2-7; TRBD2 might be the D (5 bases). The CDR3 is 14 amino acids. The germline V gene has CDR1 LGHNA and CDR2 YSLEER. Trimming took 0 bases from V and 4 from J, leaving 10 bases between them. CDR3 loop: CASSQEAARYEQYF. The CDR3 nucleotides are TGCGCCAGCAGCCAAGAAGCGGCTAGATACGAGCAGTACTTC.

The gene calls are TRBV6-5 and TRBJ1-1; D perhaps matches TRBD1 (5 bases). The CDR3 totals 14 residues. Trimming removed 7 bases at V and 1 base at J, with 13 bases between. The germline V gene encodes CDR1 MNHEY and CDR2 SVGAGI. The CDR3 bases are TGTGCCAGCACCCGGGGCACACGGAACACTGAAGCTTTCTTT. This codes for CASTRGTRNTEAFF.

The table lists this clone with a few counts. The same CDR3 also results from other DNA sequences found in this sample. This sequence joins TRBV29-1 and TRBJ2-3; D may match TRBD1 or TRBD2 (6 bases each). Deletions cut 5 bases from V and 6 bases from J, with 9 bases between. The CDR3 runs 11 residues. The germline gives CDR1 SQVTM, CDR2 ANQGSEA. The CDR3 spells CSVQGRDTQYF. The DNA for the CDR3 is TGCAGCGTTCAGGGGAGGGATACGCAGTATTTT.

V gene TRBV30 combines with J gene TRBJ2-2; TRBD2 is a possible D gene (7 bases). CDR3 size: 16 residues. CDR1 is GTSNPN, CDR2 SVGIG, per germline (reference sequence). Trimming left V 0 bases short and J 15 bases short, with 26 bases between. In DNA form, the CDR3 reads TGTGCCTGGAGTGTACAGGGACTACACACTCTCGTCGTGATGTTTTTT. This codes for CAWSVQGLHTLVVMFF.

The V call is TRBV15, the J call TRBJ2-7; D gene uncertain. The CDR3 runs 15 residues. Germline assignment: CDR1 LNHNV and CDR2 YYDKDF (reference sequence). Deletions cut 1 base from V and 2 bases from J, with 12 bases between. The DNA for the CDR3 is TGTGCCACCAGCAGAGTGGTCAAGGAAGCCTACGAGCAGTACTTC. It encodes CATSRVVKEAYEQYF. Supplemented by reference TRBV15 and TRBJ2-7, the full variable domain reads DAMVIQNPRYQVTQFGKPVTLSCSQTLNHNVMYWYQQKSSQAPKLLFHYYDKDFNNEADTPDNFQSRRPNTSFCFLDIRSPGLGDTAMYLCATSRVVKEAYEQYFGPGTRLTVT.

The rearrangement uses TRBV7-8 and TRBJ2-7; no clear D. The CDR3 contains 14 residues. The ends were cut back, 5 bases at V and 1 base at J, with 12 bases in the middle. Germline CDR1 is SGHVS and CDR2 is FQNEAQ. The CDR3 nucleotides read TGTGCCAGCAGCCAAGAGGCCTCTTCCTACGAGCAGTACTTC. It is translated as CASSQEASSYEQYF. Combining the CDR3 with reference TRBV7-8 and TRBJ2-7 gives the whole variable domain GAGVSQSPRYKVAKRGQDVALRCDPISGHVSLFWYQQALGQGPEFLTYFQNEAQLDKSGLPSDRFFAERPEGSVSTLKIQRTQQEDSAVYLCASSQEASSYEQYFGPGTRLTVT.

The CDR3 loop reads CASSSRAELFF. CDR3 nucleotides: TGTGCCAGCAGTTCGAGGGCGGAGCTGTTTTTT. The genes are TRBV2 and TRBJ2-2; TRBD2 might be the D (5 bases). Between the trimmed V and J ends, which lost 5 bases and 10 bases, there was a span of 8 bases. The CDR3 covers 11 residues. Germline loops: CDR1 SNHLY, CDR2 FYNNEI.

V gene TRBV5-6 combines with J gene TRBJ2-3; D might be TRBD1 (6 bases). This CDR3 is 15 amino acids long. V was trimmed by 3 bases and J by 8 bases, leaving 19 bases between them. Germline V CDR1 and CDR2: SGHDT, YYEEEE. CDR3 DNA sequence: TGTGCCAGCAGCTGGGGACGCCTAGAAGGGGGTACGCAGTATTTT. Translating it yields CASSWGRLEGGTQYF.

This clone turned up a few times. The V and J genes are TRBV4-2 and TRBJ1-2; D call uncertain. CDR3 size: 14 residues. Trimming shortened V by 2 bases and J by 7 bases, and 14 bases separated the two germline ends. The V gene's germline CDR1 is LGHNA and CDR2 YNFKEQ. Written as DNA, the CDR3 is TGTGCCAGCAGCCAATTCCCGGGGTTTGGTGGCTACACCTTC. Translation: CASSQFPGFGGYTF.

The chain couples TRBV7-3 to TRBJ2-1; TRBD2 matches 8 bases. The CDR3 spans 16 residues. The V and J ends lost 5 bases and 2 bases, in that order; junction bases with no gene match: 8. From germline, CDR1 is SGHTA and CDR2 FQGTGA. The CDR3 spells CASSHFGGGTYNEQFF. The CDR3 DNA follows: TGTGCCAGCAGCCACTTTGGCGGGGGGACCTACAATGAGCAGTTCTTC. Using reference TRBV7-3 and TRBJ2-1 for the parts outside the CDR3, the full variable domain is GAGVSQTPSNKVTEKGKYVELRCDPISGHTALYWYRQSLGQGPEFLIYFQGTGAADDSGLPNDRFFAVRPEGSVSTLKIQRTERGDSAVYLCASSHFGGGTYNEQFFGPGTRLTVL.

The chain joins TRBV5-1 to TRBJ2-3, with a possible D match to TRBD2 (6 bases). V gave up 3 bases and J gave up 4 bases, with 21 bases separating them. The CDR3 is 17 amino acids. Per the germline V gene, CDR1 is SGHRS and CDR2 is YFSETQ. The CDR3 DNA follows: TGCGCCAGCAGCTGGGGAAGTGGCGGCGGGGTCGCAGATACGCAGTATTTT. This gives the protein CASSWGSGGGVADTQYF. The full variable domain, completed using reference TRBV5-1 and TRBJ2-3, is KAGVTQTPRYLIKTRGQQVTLSCSPISGHRSVSWYQQTPGQGLQFLFEYFSETQRNKGNFPGRFSGRQFSNSRSEMNVSTLELGDSALYLCASSWGSGGGVADTQYFGPGTRLTVL.

The CDR3 DNA follows: TGCAGCGGGGGACTAGCGGGAGTCGGCGGGCACGAGCAGTACTTC. It codes for CSGGLAGVGGHEQYF. The rearrangement links TRBV29-1 to TRBJ2-7; 14 bases agree with TRBD2. The CDR3 is 15 residues long. Unmatched junction bases numbered 10, after V lost 7 bases and J lost 5 bases. Germline V lookup: CDR1 SQVTM, CDR2 ANQGSEA.

V usage is TRBV4-3 and J usage is TRBJ2-6; D is unresolved. V was pared by 1 base and J by 2 bases, with 15 bases between. CDR3 length: 18 amino acids. Germline V gives CDR1 LGHNA, CDR2 YSLEER. CDR3 DNA sequence: TGCGCCAGCAGCCAAGGCGGCGCCGCAAACGCTGGGGCCAACGTCCTGACTTTC. Its translation: CASSQGGAANAGANVLTF.

This clone was observed a few times. The chain carries TRBV5-1 and TRBJ1-4; 7 nucleotides match TRBD1. V was pared by 2 bases and J by 8 bases, with 6 bases of the junction left unmatched. CDR3 length equals 14 residues. Germline values: CDR1 SGHRS, CDR2 YFSETQ. The CDR3 bases are TGCGCCAGCAGCTTTGACAGGGCGGGGGAAAAACTGTTTTTT. Encoded protein: CASSFDRAGEKLFF.

The chain has TRBV29-1 and TRBJ2-7, with 10 bases aligning to TRBD1. Looked up from germline, CDR1 is SQVTM and CDR2 is ANQGSEA. The V segment lost 4 bases and the J segment 6 bases; nucleotides outside the gene matches: 6. CDR3 length: 13 amino acids. The CDR3 DNA is TGCAGCGTTGTCAGGACAGGGGGATCCGAGCAGTACTTC. Encoded protein: CSVVRTGGSEQYF.

The chain employs TRBV30 and TRBJ2-1, with TRBD2 identical over 7 bases. Germline assignment: CDR1 GTSNPN and CDR2 SVGIG (reference sequence). This CDR3 comprises 14 residues. V dropped 5 bases and J dropped 4; count of bases not matched to a gene: 8. In DNA form, the CDR3 reads TGTGCCTGGGCTCGGGCTAGCGGTTACAATGAGCAGTTCTTC. It yields the protein CAWARASGYNEQFF.

The genes are TRBV14 and TRBJ2-1; the D is unclear. V lost 1 base to trimming and J lost 11 bases, with 6 bases between them. Per germline, CDR1 SGHDN and CDR2 FVKESK. The CDR3 is 11 amino acids. CDR3 nucleotide sequence: TGTGCCAGCAGCCAAGGGCTACAGCAGTTCTTC. This sequence encodes CASSQGLQQFF.

V usage is TRBV15 and J usage is TRBJ1-5; D unclear. The CDR3 contains 17 residues. The germline gives CDR1 LNHNV, CDR2 YYDKDF (reference sequence). V lost 3 bases, J lost 1 base, and 16 bases lay in between. The CDR3, as DNA: TGTGCCACCAGCAGTATCGGAGGGATCCGGAGCAATCAGCCCCAGCATTTT. Protein product: CATSSIGGIRSNQPQHF. Based on the CDR3 plus reference TRBV15 and TRBJ1-5, the full variable domain is DAMVIQNPRYQVTQFGKPVTLSCSQTLNHNVMYWYQQKSSQAPKLLFHYYDKDFNNEADTPDNFQSRRPNTSFCFLDIRSPGLGDTAMYLCATSSIGGIRSNQPQHFGDGTRLSIL.

V gene TRBV5-1 combines with J gene TRBJ2-6; D is ambiguous. Germline loops: CDR1 SGHRS, CDR2 YFSETQ. The CDR3 runs 15 residues. Between the trimmed V and J ends, which lost 3 bases and 0 bases, there was a span of 7 bases. This chain's CDR3 is CASSSVSSGANVLTF. In DNA, the CDR3 is TGCGCCAGCAGCTCGGTTAGCTCTGGGGCCAACGTCCTGACTTTC. The complete variable domain, with remaining parts taken from reference TRBV5-1 and TRBJ2-6, reads KAGVTQTPRYLIKTRGQQVTLSCSPISGHRSVSWYQQTPGQGLQFLFEYFSETQRNKGNFPGRFSGRQFSNSRSEMNVSTLELGDSALYLCASSSVSSGANVLTFGAGSRLTVL.

Concerning this clone: The same CDR3 also results from other DNA sequences found in this sample. The chain links TRBV29-1 to TRBJ2-1; D is undetermined. Trimming left V 3 bases short and J 6 bases short, with 9 bases between. This CDR3 is 12 amino acids long. In germline, CDR1 is SQVTM, CDR2 ANQGSEA. The CDR3, as DNA: TGCAGCGTTGAGGGCAGTTCCAATGAGCAGTTCTTC. It translates to CSVEGSSNEQFF.

V usage is TRBV29-1 and J usage is TRBJ2-3; possibly TRBD1 for D (5 bases). The ends were cut back, 2 bases at V and 2 bases at J, with 11 bases in the middle. There are 14 residues in the CDR3. CDR1 and CDR2 (germline): SQVTM, ANQGSEA. The CDR3 loop reads CSVEWGGNTDTQYF. CDR3 bases: TGCAGCGTTGAATGGGGCGGTAACACAGATACGCAGTATTTT.

The rearrangement links TRBV6-5 to TRBJ2-1; TRBD2 matches at 11 bases. The V gene end was trimmed by 6 bases and the J gene end by 7 bases; junction bases not matched to a gene: 8. In germline, CDR1 is MNHEY, CDR2 SVGAGI. This CDR3 has 15 amino acids. CDR3: CASRQGLADFNEQFF. For the CDR3, the DNA is TGTGCCAGCAGACAGGGACTAGCGGATTTTAATGAGCAGTTCTTC.

The V call is TRBV2, the J call TRBJ1-1; 8 bases are a match to TRBD1. Germline CDR1 and CDR2: SNHLY and FYNNEI. The length of the CDR3 is 14 residues. Trimming at V came to 5 bases and at J to 5 bases, leaving 7 bases not matched to a gene. The CDR3 sequence: CASSPTGEVTEAFF. The CDR3 nucleotides read TGTGCCAGCAGTCCGACAGGGGAAGTGACTGAAGCTTTCTTT. Drawing the rest from reference TRBV2 and TRBJ1-1, the complete variable domain is EPEVTQTPSHQVTQMGQEVILRCVPISNHLYFYWYRQILGQKVEFLVSFYNNEISEKSEIFDDQFSVERPDGSNFTLKIRSTKLEDSAMYFCASSPTGEVTEAFFGQGTRLTVV.

The table lists this clone with a few counts. The chain joins TRBV7-9 to TRBJ2-5, with D perhaps being TRBD1 or TRBD2 (5 bases each). Germline V gene sequence: CDR1 SEHNR, CDR2 FQNEAQ (reference sequence). Trimming stripped 4 bases from V and 5 bases from J, with 14 bases between. The CDR3 length is 14 residues. Here the CDR3 reads CASSSGALRETQYF. The CDR3 bases are TGTGCCAGCAGCTCCGGGGCCCTGAGGGAGACCCAGTACTTC.